This record concerns one T cell receptor beta chain sequence. Its antigen remains undetermined. No per-base quality is available; no much larger clone lies one base away. These data are taken from a study of OX40 agonist ivuxolimab in advanced cancers. With respect to the entire study: The costimulatory receptor OX40 (CD134) was targeted by ivuxolimab, a fully human IgG2 agonistic monoclonal antibody. Partial responses occurred in three dose-escalation patients, of whom one had hepatocellular carcinoma and two had cutaneous melanoma. Patients were allowed to have had prior anti-PD-1, anti-PD-L1 or anti-CTLA-4 therapy, and 40% to 45% of the dose-escalation patients had been treated with checkpoint inhibitors. Of the roughly 51 dose-escalation patients, hepatocellular carcinoma was present in about 20, melanoma in about 15, renal cell carcinoma in 9 and head and neck cancer in 9. The purpose of peripheral TCRbeta sequencing was to test whether ivuxolimab changed TCR sequence diversity and led to clonal T-cell expansion. The monotherapy dose-escalation portion (N of about 50 patients) of the phase I ivuxolimab trial is reported in the paper. Intravenous ivuxolimab was administered to patients every 2 weeks at six dose levels: 0.01, 0.1, 0.3, 1.5, 3 and 10 mg/kg. A male proportion of around 80% and a mean age of about 60 years, ranging from 23 to 79, were recorded for the dose-escalation cohort.

Genomic DNA was isolated from the sorted cells so that the TCRbeta CDR3 region could be sequenced. The immunoSEQ Assay was used to sequence the TCRbeta CDR3 regions. Here the immuneACCESS table is served through TCRdb, limited to in-frame sequences with V and J called. Missing clones are a known gap in these copies; in checked studies unresolved V genes cover under half, and the rest lacks a known reason. Across this sample there are roughly 53,000 clones, with around 90% seen only once. The top ten clonotypes cover roughly 4.5% of the sample. Broad study findings and their caveats: Which antigens the clonally expanded peripheral T cells were specific for was not determined. After ivuxolimab, more expanded clones were found on average in CD8+ T cells than in CD4+ T cells. Clonal expansion of both CD4+ and CD8+ blood T cells was observed from baseline to week 6 at doses 0.1 to 3.0 mg/kg. Low levels of normalized T-cell clonal expansion were also shown by some nonresponding patients. Partial responders in the 0.1-3.0 mg/kg groups had among the lowest normalized peripheral clonal expansion, especially among CD8+ T cells.

The germline V gene (reference sequence) specifies MNHNY as CDR1 and SVGAGI as CDR2. Trimming at the junction amounts to 8 bases on V and 0 bases on J, and the germline ends lie 11 bases apart. The CDR3 spans 13 residues, from the cysteine through the phenylalanine. Only the CDR3 DNA is retained, 39 bases long and in frame from the first base. The trial excluded patients who had a history of autoimmune disease or were on systemic immunosuppression. In every dose cohort, peripheral blood was drawn for TCR sequencing at baseline, cycle 4 day 1, and cycle 7 day 1. Samples came from an open-label, multicenter, first-in-human phase I dose-escalation trial of ivuxolimab. Adults with locally advanced or metastatic melanoma, renal cell carcinoma, hepatocellular carcinoma or head and neck squamous cell carcinoma were enrolled in the trial. CD4+ and CD8+ T cells were sorted separately from peripheral blood before TCR sequencing.

The chain links TRBV6-6 with TRBJ2-7, with a tentative D gene TRBD1 over 6 matching bases. The receptor's source is an adult with an advanced solid tumor such as melanoma, head and neck, liver or kidney cancer. The material was CD4+ or CD8+ T cells sorted from blood, obtained in a trial of the OX40 agonist ivuxolimab. Here is the DNA: TGTGCCAGCCACAGGGCCAACTCCTACGAGCAGTACTTC. Its protein product is CASHRANSYEQYF.